This is a list of T cell receptor beta chains from one sample in a study of response to subunit inactivated influenza vaccine. TCRdb ran MiXCR on the RT-PCR reads and lists one entry per CDR3 protein. This table holds under 950,000 distinct CDR3 sequences, approximately 22% found once. The starting material was PBMCs from blood, obtained less than 6 days after vaccination. These receptors originate from a man in his fifties who received an inactivated influenza vaccine. CDR3s include the opening cysteine and the closing phenylalanine or tryptophan. D genes are given only for firm matches. Clone size is shown for a subset of rows, as once, few, many or a class of expanded clone.

CDR3nt	CDR3aa	v_gene	j_gene	abundance	d_gene
TGTGCCAGCAGTACCCGTCAAGAGACCCAGTACTTC	CASSTRQETQYF	TRBV3-1	TRBJ2-5	NA	NA
TGCAGTGCTCCTGACGCTAGGCTGAGCGAGACCCAGTACTTC	CSAPDARLSETQYF	TRBV20-1	TRBJ2-5	NA	NA
TGCGCCAGCAGCTTGGATACCTCTGGTTGGTATGGCTACACCTTC	CASSLDTSGWYGYTF	TRBV5-1	TRBJ1-2	few	NA
TGTGCCAGCAGCTTAGATGGTGATCGCGAGCAGTACTTC	CASSLDGDREQYF	TRBV11-3	TRBJ2-7	many	NA
TGTGCCACCAGCAGAGACCAGGGGTCTCCTGAGCTGTTTTTT	CATSRDQGSPELFF	TRBV15	TRBJ2-2	NA	NA
TGCAGTGGGGGGACTAGCGGGACCTACGAGCAGTACTTC	CSGGTSGTYEQYF	TRBV20-1	TRBJ2-7	NA	TRBD2
TGTGCCAGCAGTTACTCCCCTAGCACAGATACGCAGTATTTT	CASSYSPSTDTQYF	TRBV6-5	TRBJ2-3	few	NA
TGTGCCAGCAGTTTGCCAGGCTATGGCTACACCTTC	CASSLPGYGYTF	TRBV12-3/TRBV12-4	TRBJ1-2	many	NA
TGCAGTGCTAGAGATGGCACTACCTACGAGCAGTACTTC	CSARDGTTYEQYF	TRBV20-1	TRBJ2-7	NA	NA
TGTGCCAGCAGCTACACGACTAGGCTAGCGACTTCCGGGGAGCTGTTTTTT	CASSYTTRLATSGELFF	TRBV7-2	TRBJ2-2	many	NA
TGCGCCAGCAGCTTGGCCCCAGGGGGATCGAATGAAAAACTGTTTTTT	CASSLAPGGSNEKLFF	TRBV5-1	TRBJ1-4	NA	TRBD1
TGTGTCAGCAGTTTAGATGGAATCCGGGGGACGGAGACGTATGAGCAGTTCTTC	CVSSLDGIRGTETYEQFF	TRBV12-3/TRBV12-4	TRBJ2-1	NA	NA
TGCGCCAGCAGCTTGGGGCAATCGACTGGAAACACCATATATTTT	CASSLGQSTGNTIYF	TRBV5-1	TRBJ1-3	once	NA
TGTGCCATCAGTGACGGAGGCGGGTTGGACAATGAGCAGTTCTTC	CAISDGGGLDNEQFF	TRBV10-3	TRBJ2-1	few	NA
TGCGCCAGCAGTAGACAGGGGGCGCATGACTATGGCTACACCTTC	CASSRQGAHDYGYTF	TRBV5-1	TRBJ1-2	NA	TRBD1
TGTGCCAGCAGCTTACGAGGACAGGATGGGGGCTACACCTTC	CASSLRGQDGGYTF	TRBV7-8	TRBJ1-2	few	TRBD1
TGTGCCAGCAGCCAAGGTGGACAGGGTGGGTGGAACACTGAAGCTTTCTTT	CASSQGGQGGWNTEAFF	TRBV4-2	TRBJ1-1	few	TRBD1
TGTGCCAGCAGACACGCCCGCCGGACAGGAGTTAACGAGCAGTACTTC	CASRHARRTGVNEQYF	TRBV28	TRBJ2-7	NA	TRBD1
TGTGCCAGCCGAAAAGATCCCGCGGGGTCGTACAATGAGCAGTTCTTC	CASRKDPAGSYNEQFF	TRBV7-9	TRBJ2-1	NA	NA
TGTGCCAGCACAATCAGCGGCGAGCAGTTCTTC	CASTISGEQFF	TRBV2	TRBJ2-1	NA	NA